This passage covers 31 T cell receptor beta chains from one sample sequenced in a study of shared clonotypes between healthy human individuals. Terminally differentiated effector memory CD45RA+ cells were left out of the naive CD8 fraction, which was CD45RO-negative and positively selected for CCR7. The table came from immunoSEQ multiplex PCR; TCRdb's copy has only in-frame clones and leaves some out. The sample has about 1,800,000 clones, approximately 94% seen once. The sequencing input was naive CD8+ T cells sorted from blood. The source is a man aged 18-30 years in good health.

The chain couples TRBV9 to TRBJ2-7; no clear D. Germline values: CDR1 SGDLS, CDR2 YYNGEE. V was trimmed by 0 bases and J by 0 bases, leaving 13 bases between them. The CDR3 covers 16 residues. The DNA of the CDR3 is TGTGCCAGCAGCGTAGCTGTGGACCCGAGCTCCTACGAGCAGTACTTC. Translated, it gives CASSVAVDPSSYEQYF.

The gene calls are TRBV9 and TRBJ1-4; no clear D. The germline CDR1 and CDR2 sequences are SGDLS and YYNGEE. This CDR3 region has 18 residues. V was shortened by 0 bases and J by 5 bases, with 20 bases between the two germline ends. The CDR3 is CASSVEGRVYSGNEKLFF. CDR3 DNA sequence: TGTGCCAGCAGCGTAGAAGGGAGGGTTTACAGCGGGAATGAAAAACTGTTTTTT.

The rearrangement links TRBV9 to TRBJ2-7, with 7 bases fitting TRBD1. This CDR3 contains 17 residues. After removal of 3 bases from V and 0 bases from J, the junction contained 12 bases not matched to a gene. Germline lookup yields CDR1 SGDLS and CDR2 YYNGEE. The CDR3 DNA reads TGTGCCAGCAGCGAAATAGACAGGGTGACAAGCTCCTACGAGCAGTACTTC. Protein sequence: CASSEIDRVTSSYEQYF.

J is TRBJ2-7 and V is TRBV14; TRBD1 agrees at 7 bases. CDR1 is SGHDN, CDR2 FVKESK, per germline. Trimming at V came to 1 base and at J to 5 bases, leaving 8 bases not matched to a gene. The CDR3 consists of 15 residues. CDR3 DNA sequence: TGTGCCAGCAGCCAAGTATCCAGGGGGTTGGACGAGCAGTACTTC. Translated: CASSQVSRGLDEQYF.

The V gene is TRBV7-9, the J gene TRBJ2-2; a weak D match, TRBD1 (6 bases). Trimming took off 4 bases at V and 0 bases at J, with 12 bases between the two ends. From germline, CDR1 is SEHNR and CDR2 FQNEAQ (reference sequence). The CDR3 has 16 amino acids. Here the CDR3 DNA reads TGTGCCAGCAGCTCCCCGGGACACCCGAACACCGGGGAGCTGTTTTTT. Protein sequence: CASSSPGHPNTGELFF. Complete variable domain (other parts from reference TRBV7-9 and TRBJ2-2): DTGVSQNPRHKITKRGQNVTFRCDPISEHNRLYWYRQTLGQGPEFLTYFQNEAQLEKSRLLSDRFSAERPKGSFSTLEIQRTEQGDSAMYLCASSSPGHPNTGELFFGEGSRLTVL.

The CDR3 DNA sequence: TGTGCCAGCAGCTTGGCCGGGACTAGCGGAACCTACGAGCAGTACTTC. This sequence encodes CASSLAGTSGTYEQYF. The chain recombines TRBV5-6 with TRBJ2-7; TRBD2 aligns across 11 bases. The V and J ends lost 0 bases and 2 bases, in that order; junction bases with no gene match: 4. The CDR3 length is 16 residues. The germline V gene encodes CDR1 SGHDT and CDR2 YYEEEE. The full variable domain, in which reference TRBV5-6 and TRBJ2-7 provide the parts outside the CDR3, is DAGVTQSPTHLIKTRGQQVTLRCSPKSGHDTVSWYQQALGQGPQFIFQYYEEEERQRGNFPDRFSGHQFPNYSSELNVNALLLGDSALYLCASSLAGTSGTYEQYFGPGTRLTVT.

The rearrangement joins TRBV27 to TRBJ2-1; D is undetermined. The CDR3 has 13 amino acids. Germline-derived CDR1 and CDR2 are MNHEY and SMNVEV (reference sequence). With 0 bases removed from V and 6 bases from J, the gap between germline ends came to 6 bases. CDR3: CASSLSGINEQFF. CDR3 sequence (DNA): TGTGCCAGCAGTTTATCAGGGATCAATGAGCAGTTCTTC.

The chain is built from TRBV5-1 and TRBJ2-7, with 11 bases aligning to TRBD2. V shed 6 bases and J 6 bases; nucleotides not matched to a gene: 14. Germline V gene lookup returns CDR1 SGHRS and CDR2 YFSETQ. The CDR3 spans 16 residues. The CDR3 DNA sequence: TGCGCCAGCACCCTTCGGGCTAGCGGGGGGTTCGGCGAGCAGTACTTC. Its translation is CASTLRASGGFGEQYF.

The gene calls are TRBV6-6 and TRBJ2-1, with 7 bases that match TRBD2. Germline V gives CDR1 MNHNY, CDR2 SVGAGI (reference sequence). The V segment lost 0 bases and the J segment 4 bases; nucleotides outside the gene matches: 6. The CDR3 runs 16 residues. The CDR3 is CASSYSIGGSYNEQFF. CDR3 nucleotide sequence: TGTGCCAGCAGTTACTCGATTGGCGGGAGTTACAATGAGCAGTTCTTC.

The chain recombines TRBV19 with TRBJ1-3; no definite D call. The CDR3 length is 15 residues. Per the germline V gene, CDR1 is LNHDA and CDR2 is SQIVND (reference sequence). Trimming pared 1 base from V and 9 bases from J, leaving 16 bases between. This CDR3 reads CASSIVGLSGGTIYF. CDR3 coding DNA: TGTGCCAGTAGTATAGTTGGCCTCTCCGGCGGCACCATATATTTT.

CDR3 amino acids: CASSLPGPGTNQETQYF. Here the CDR3 DNA reads TGTGCCAGCAGCTTACCCGGGCCGGGAACCAACCAAGAGACCCAGTACTTC. The chain carries TRBV7-9 and TRBJ2-5, with a weak D call TRBD2 (5 bases). The CDR3 length is 17 residues. V shed 2 bases and J shed 0 bases, with 16 bases lying between them. Germline values: CDR1 SEHNR, CDR2 FQNEAQ (reference sequence).

The chain recombines TRBV4-2 with TRBJ2-7, with D perhaps matching TRBD2 (5 bases). The CDR3 has 13 amino acids. The germline V gene encodes CDR1 LGHNA and CDR2 YNFKEQ. V gave up 1 base and J gave up 3 bases, with 7 bases separating them. This CDR3 is CASSQATSYEQYF. The CDR3 DNA follows: TGTGCCAGCAGCCAAGCCACTAGCTACGAGCAGTACTTC.

The genes are TRBV28 and TRBJ2-7, with 7 positions matching TRBD1. The CDR3 has 14 amino acids. The junction had 4 bases not matched to a gene; V was cut back by 3 bases and J by 2 bases. The germline V gene encodes CDR1 MDHEN and CDR2 SYDVKM. CDR3 nucleotide sequence: TGTGCCAGCAGTTTTCGGGGACAGACCTACGAGCAGTACTTC. Its translation is CASSFRGQTYEQYF.

The rearrangement uses TRBV4-1 and TRBJ2-1; a possible D gene is TRBD2 (6 bases). CDR3 size: 17 residues. Per the germline V gene, CDR1 is MGHRA and CDR2 is YSYEKL. Trimming removed 0 bases from V and 4 bases from J, with 16 bases in between. The CDR3 coding sequence is TGCGCCAGCAGCCAAGATCGAATTAGCGGATTTTACAATGAGCAGTTCTTC. Protein sequence: CASSQDRISGFYNEQFF.

The chain has TRBV7-6 and TRBJ2-1; 7 bases agree with TRBD2. This CDR3 is 14 amino acids long. Looked up from germline, CDR1 is SGHVS and CDR2 is FNYEAQ. V was clipped by 1 base and J by 8 bases; unmatched bases: 5. The CDR3 reads CASSLGEGLYEQFF. The CDR3 coding sequence is TGTGCCAGCAGCTTAGGGGAGGGTCTGTATGAGCAGTTCTTC.

The V and J genes are TRBV6-5 and TRBJ2-1; either TRBD1 or TRBD2 may fit D (6 bases each). Trimming removed 0 bases at V and 6 bases at J, with 12 bases between. Looked up from germline, CDR1 is MNHEY and CDR2 is SVGAGI. The CDR3 totals 15 residues. CDR3 region: CASSYSGGPGNEQFF. For the CDR3, the DNA is TGTGCCAGCAGTTACTCTGGGGGGCCTGGCAATGAGCAGTTCTTC.

Details on this clone: One end of the junction varies from germline; a read error may be responsible. The chain has TRBV7-2 and TRBJ2-7; D unresolved. This CDR3 contains 13 residues. Germline values: CDR1 SGHTA, CDR2 FQGNSA. The CDR3 coding sequence is TGTGCCAGCAGCTCATTTTTATCCTTCGAGCAGTACTTC. Its protein is CASSSFLSFEQYF.

The CDR3 DNA reads as TGTGCCAGCAGCTTAGGGGGCCTAGCGGGAGGTACCTACGAGCAGTACTTC. Protein: CASSLGGLAGGTYEQYF. V gene TRBV11-2 combines with J gene TRBJ2-7; 11 nucleotides agree with TRBD2. The CDR3 has 17 amino acids. The germline gives CDR1 SGHAT, CDR2 FQNNGV. The J segment lost 2 bases and the V segment lost 1 base, leaving 7 bases of the junction unmatched.

The CDR3 DNA is TGTGCCAGCAGTGAAATCGGTCTTTGGGTGGACGTTGACGAAACTAATGAAAAACTGTTTTTT. Translated: CASSEIGLWVDVDETNEKLFF. This chain uses TRBV6-1 with TRBJ1-4; D is unclear. Germline lookup yields CDR1 MNHNS and CDR2 SASEGT. Trimming removed 2 bases at V and 1 base at J, with 26 bases between. The CDR3 runs 21 residues.

The J gene is TRBJ2-2, the V gene TRBV28; 8 nucleotides agree with TRBD1. The CDR3 consists of 17 residues. J gave up 4 bases and V 7 bases, and 14 bases lay outside the gene matches. The germline gives CDR1 MDHEN, CDR2 SYDVKM. The DNA for the CDR3 is TGTGCCAGCACCTCGGGACAGGAGGTCTTTATCACCGGGGAGCTGTTTTTT. As protein: CASTSGQEVFITGELFF.

The rearrangement joins TRBV11-2 to TRBJ2-7; 9 nucleotides align to TRBD2. The CDR3 covers 14 residues. J gave up 7 bases and V 3 bases, and 7 bases lay outside the gene matches. Germline V CDR1 and CDR2: SGHAT, FQNNGV. The CDR3 DNA reads as TGTGCCAGCAGCTTTGGCGGGGGGGCGTGGGAGCAGTACTTC. It encodes CASSFGGGAWEQYF.

The chain recombines TRBV5-4 with TRBJ2-3; D is unclear. The CDR3 has 13 residues. Deletions cut 0 bases from V and 3 bases from J, with 5 bases between. Germline values: CDR1 SGHNT, CDR2 YYREEE (reference sequence). This chain's CDR3 is CASSLESTDTQYF. CDR3 sequence (DNA): TGTGCCAGCAGCTTGGAGTCAACAGATACGCAGTATTTT. The whole variable domain, filled in from reference TRBV5-4 and TRBJ2-3, reads ETGVTQSPTHLIKTRGQQVTLRCSSQSGHNTVSWYQQALGQGPQFIFQYYREEENGRGNFPPRFSGLQFPNYSSELNVNALELDDSALYLCASSLESTDTQYFGPGTRLTVL.

The CDR3 DNA reads as TGTGCCATCAGTGAGTCGTCCGGGGCTAACTATGGCTACACCTTC. Protein sequence: CAISESSGANYGYTF. The chain has TRBV10-3 and TRBJ1-2; D not resolved. Between the trimmed V and J ends, which lost 0 bases and 0 bases, there was a span of 8 bases. The CDR3 totals 15 residues. Germline lookup yields CDR1 ENHRY and CDR2 SYGVKD.

The CDR3 here is CASSDSRGGRGKDTQYF. CDR3 bases: TGTGCCAGCAGCGACTCCCGGGGGGGCCGAGGAAAAGATACGCAGTATTTT. V usage is TRBV11-2 and J usage is TRBJ2-3; 8 bases are shared with TRBD2. J lost 5 bases, V lost 5 bases, and 15 bases had no gene match. This CDR3 spans 17 amino acids. Germline V gene sequence: CDR1 SGHAT, CDR2 FQNNGV.

In its sample, this clone was seen once. The rearrangement uses TRBV13 and TRBJ2-5; no reliable D call. V lost 5 bases to trimming and J lost 2 bases, with 9 bases between them. CDR1 PRHDT and CDR2 FYEKMQ come from the germline V gene (reference sequence). The CDR3 is 13 residues long. The CDR3 nucleotides read TGTGCCAGCAGCCAAGAGGCACAAGAGACCCAGTACTTC. It translates to CASSQEAQETQYF.

The chain couples TRBV5-4 to TRBJ2-3; 7 positions agree with TRBD2. V lost 2 bases and J lost 3; bases outside the gene matches: 6. Germline V gives CDR1 SGHNT, CDR2 YYREEE (reference sequence). This CDR3 region has 15 residues. The CDR3 loop is CASSFGEGWTDTQYF. The CDR3 DNA reads as TGTGCCAGCAGCTTTGGGGAGGGATGGACAGATACGCAGTATTTT. Complete variable domain (other parts from reference TRBV5-4 and TRBJ2-3): ETGVTQSPTHLIKTRGQQVTLRCSSQSGHNTVSWYQQALGQGPQFIFQYYREEENGRGNFPPRFSGLQFPNYSSELNVNALELDDSALYLCASSFGEGWTDTQYFGPGTRLTVL.

The V gene is TRBV30, the J gene TRBJ2-1, with unresolved D. In germline, CDR1 is GTSNPN, CDR2 SVGIG (reference sequence). V gave up 3 bases and J gave up 0 bases, with 12 bases separating them. The CDR3 totals 15 residues. The DNA of the CDR3 is TGTGCCTGGAGCCCATTGAGCGCCTCCTACAATGAGCAGTTCTTC. Its protein product is CAWSPLSASYNEQFF.

The chain is built from TRBV9 and TRBJ1-2; maybe TRBD1 (5 bases). Germline V lookup: CDR1 SGDLS, CDR2 YYNGEE. The CDR3 contains 14 residues. V gave up 0 bases and J gave up 8 bases, with 14 bases separating them. DNA for the CDR3: TGTGCCAGCAGCGTAGAAGACCCGGGGCGCGGCTACACCTTC. It codes for CASSVEDPGRGYTF.

This chain uses TRBV6-6 with TRBJ1-3; no clear D. The CDR3 has 15 residues. V dropped 8 bases and J dropped 2 bases, with 16 bases sitting between them. Germline V gives CDR1 MNHNY, CDR2 SVGAGI (reference sequence). The CDR3 DNA reads TGTGCCAGCCAAGGGCCCGGGAGCACTGGAAACACCATATATTTT. It encodes CASQGPGSTGNTIYF.

The V and J genes are TRBV18 and TRBJ1-1, with 8 bases aligning to TRBD1. This CDR3 spans 16 amino acids. Trimming removed 0 bases from V and 3 bases from J; junction bases left unmatched: 6. Germline CDR1 and CDR2: KGHSH and LQKENI. DNA of the CDR3: TGTGCCAGCTCACCACCGACTCAGGGGGCAGACACTGAAGCTTTCTTT. Its protein is CASSPPTQGADTEAFF.

The V and J genes are TRBV7-9 and TRBJ2-1, with a possible D match to TRBD2 (6 bases). Trimming removed 3 bases from V and 3 bases from J, with 24 bases in between. The CDR3 contains 19 residues. Per the germline V gene, CDR1 is SEHNR and CDR2 is FQNEAQ (reference sequence). The CDR3 DNA follows: TGTGCCAGCAGCTTCACAAAAGATAAACCGGGACTGAGCTACAATGAGCAGTTCTTC. Its translation: CASSFTKDKPGLSYNEQFF.